This T cell receptor (beta chain) originates from a study of immune characteristics of hereditary and idiopathic chronic pancreatitis. Notes on the research overall: The study examined local immune cells and TCRbeta repertoires in the pancreas in hereditary and idiopathic chronic pancreatitis, using control pancreases from organ donors for comparison. TCRbeta sequencing covered a few control pancreases, seven or eight hereditary chronic pancreatitis pancreases and about six idiopathic chronic pancreatitis pancreases. Minimal in vitro experimental manipulation of pancreas-infiltrating T cells was the reason the gDNA-based approach was selected. Results and caveats for the whole study, not just this receptor: Differences in Vbeta-Jbeta gene family usage, including TRBV10, TRBV19, TRBV23 and TRBV5, were found between hereditary and idiopathic chronic pancreatitis. Because patient tissue could only be obtained at the time of TPIAT, differences in disease duration may have influenced the immune findings. Among over 10 chronic pancreatitis patients, the number of productive TCR rearrangements showed a positive correlation with disease severity scores. Chronic pancreatitis caused by alcohol use was not included in the study. Both chronic pancreatitis groups showed significantly increased TCRbeta repertoire diversity and reduced clonality versus controls.

As regards this clone: This clone's antigen is unknown. Per-base qualities were not stored, and no clone one base away is much larger.

Library preparation employed the immunoSEQ multiplex PCR assay. The TCRbeta CDR3 region and adjacent sequences were amplified and sequenced from pancreatic genomic DNA. The study's own analysis went as follows. Repertoire diversity was assessed as a mean normalized Shannon-Wiener index, and productive clonality and productive rearrangement counts were also measured. Control and chronic pancreatitis repertoire metrics were compared by means of the nonparametric Mann-Whitney U test. CDR3beta sequences with identical amino acid composition and length across subjects were defined as shared clonotypes. As stored in TCRdb, this immuneACCESS dataset retains in-frame rearrangements with V and J assigned. A fraction of the clones does not appear; measured against another copy, unresolved V genes explain less than half of the discrepancy, and the remainder lacks a known reason. The V and J calls and the clone size are those of that table, but D and trimming were determined from the DNA. Across this sample there are thousands of clones, with around 79% seen only once. The ten largest clones take up 14% of the sample.

Chronic pancreatitis pancreas tissue came from patients undergoing total pancreatectomy with islet autotransplantation (TPIAT). Included chronic pancreatitis patients had no known history of diabetes. Genomic DNA was extracted directly from bulk pancreas tissue, without T cell sorting, for TCRbeta sequencing. Idiopathic chronic pancreatitis patients had no particular identified cause of disease. Pancreas tissues from patients and organ donors were collected consecutively at two US centers. Taken from the germline V gene (reference sequence), the CDR1 and CDR2 loops are GTSNPN and SVGIG. From cysteine to phenylalanine, the CDR3 is 13 amino acids long. Only the CDR3 portion is preserved as DNA: 39 bases, with reading frame beginning at the first base. V loses 2 bases of germline sequence and J loses 4 bases, and the interval between the two ends is 11 bases.

The sequence links TRBV30 to TRBJ1-1; D gene: possibly TRBD1, on 5 matching bases. Sequenced material: pancreas tissue with idiopathic chronic pancreatitis. The cell subset or site label, as the study defines it: chronic pancreatitis without an identified cause. This clonotype was obtained from a human donor with chronic pancreatitis. The sequenced DNA: TGTGCCTGGAGTAGCACAGGTGCCACTGAAGCTTTCTTT. This gives the protein CAWSSTGATEAFF.